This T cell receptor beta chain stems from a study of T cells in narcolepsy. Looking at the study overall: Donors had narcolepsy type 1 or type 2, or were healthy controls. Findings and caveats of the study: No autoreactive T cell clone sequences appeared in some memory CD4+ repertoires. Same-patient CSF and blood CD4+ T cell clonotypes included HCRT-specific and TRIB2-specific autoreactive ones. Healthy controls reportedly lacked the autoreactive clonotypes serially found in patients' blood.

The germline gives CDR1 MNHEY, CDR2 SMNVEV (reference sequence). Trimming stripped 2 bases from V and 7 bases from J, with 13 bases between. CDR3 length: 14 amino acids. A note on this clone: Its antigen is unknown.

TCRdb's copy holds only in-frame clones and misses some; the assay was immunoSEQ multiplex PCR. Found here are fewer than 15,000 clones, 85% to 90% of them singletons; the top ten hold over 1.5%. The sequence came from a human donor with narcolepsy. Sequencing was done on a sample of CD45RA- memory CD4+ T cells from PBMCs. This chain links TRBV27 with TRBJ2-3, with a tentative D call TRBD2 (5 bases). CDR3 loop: CASSLRLRGNTQYF. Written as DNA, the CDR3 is TGTGCCAGCAGTTTACGGCTCCGGGGAAATACGCAGTATTTT.